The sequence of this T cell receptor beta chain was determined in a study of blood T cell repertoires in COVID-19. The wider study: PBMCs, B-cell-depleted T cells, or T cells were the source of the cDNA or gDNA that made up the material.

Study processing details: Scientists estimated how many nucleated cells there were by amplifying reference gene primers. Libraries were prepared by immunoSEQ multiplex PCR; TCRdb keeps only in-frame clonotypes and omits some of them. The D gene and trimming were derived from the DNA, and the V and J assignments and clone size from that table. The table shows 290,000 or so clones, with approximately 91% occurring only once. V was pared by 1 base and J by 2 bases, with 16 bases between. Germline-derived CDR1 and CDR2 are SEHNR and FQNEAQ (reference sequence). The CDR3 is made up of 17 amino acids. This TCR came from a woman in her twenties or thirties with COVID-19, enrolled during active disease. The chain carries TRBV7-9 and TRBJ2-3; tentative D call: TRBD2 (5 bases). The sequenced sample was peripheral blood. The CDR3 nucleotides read TGTGCCAGCAGCTTAGATTCGGACTCATACTTCACAGATACGCAGTATTTT. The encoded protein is CASSLDSDSYFTDTQYF.